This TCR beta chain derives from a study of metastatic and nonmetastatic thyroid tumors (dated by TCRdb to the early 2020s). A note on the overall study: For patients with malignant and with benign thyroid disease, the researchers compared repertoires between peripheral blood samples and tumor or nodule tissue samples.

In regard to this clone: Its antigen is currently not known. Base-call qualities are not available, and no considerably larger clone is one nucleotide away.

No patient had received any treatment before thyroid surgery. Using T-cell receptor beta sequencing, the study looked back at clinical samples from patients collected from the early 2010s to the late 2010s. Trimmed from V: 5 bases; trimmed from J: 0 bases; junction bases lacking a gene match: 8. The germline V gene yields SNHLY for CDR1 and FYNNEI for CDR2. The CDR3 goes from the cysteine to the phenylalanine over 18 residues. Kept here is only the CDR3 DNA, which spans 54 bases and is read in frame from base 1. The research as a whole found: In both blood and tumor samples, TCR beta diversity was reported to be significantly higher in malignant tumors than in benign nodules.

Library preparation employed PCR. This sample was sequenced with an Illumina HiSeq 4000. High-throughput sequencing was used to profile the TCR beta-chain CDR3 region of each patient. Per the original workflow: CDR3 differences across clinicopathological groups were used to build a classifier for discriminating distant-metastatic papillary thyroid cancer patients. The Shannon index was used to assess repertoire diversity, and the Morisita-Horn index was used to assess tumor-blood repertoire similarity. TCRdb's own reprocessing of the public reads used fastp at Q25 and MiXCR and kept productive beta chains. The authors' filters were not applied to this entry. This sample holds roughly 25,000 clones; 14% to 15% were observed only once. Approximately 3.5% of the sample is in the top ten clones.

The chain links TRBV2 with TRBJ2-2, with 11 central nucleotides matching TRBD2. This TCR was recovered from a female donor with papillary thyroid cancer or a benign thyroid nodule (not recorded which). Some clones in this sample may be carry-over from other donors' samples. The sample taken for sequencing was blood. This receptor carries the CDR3 CASSFILSGGANTGELFF. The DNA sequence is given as TGTGCCAGCAGTTTTATCCTTAGCGGGGGGGCGAACACCGGGGAGCTGTTTTTT.